This T cell receptor (beta chain) was captured in a study of blood T cell repertoires in COVID-19. Study as a whole: The United States, Italy and Spain provided the acute and convalescent COVID-19 samples. The analysed material was cDNA or gDNA that came from T cells, B-cell-depleted T cells, or PBMCs.

This CDR3 is built from 15 residues. V gave up 4 bases and J gave up 6 bases, with 15 bases separating them. Data came from immunoSEQ multiplex PCR; TCRdb stores just in-frame clones and leaves some out. This repertoire shows about 39,000 clones, almost 85% found once; its top ten account for more than 8%. Material for sequencing was peripheral blood. The chain uses TRBV23-1 and TRBJ2-2; D is unclear. Being an ORF, TRBV23-1 has a function that is uncertain. The TCR sequence derives from a human donor in a cohort sampled during active COVID-19. The CDR3 nucleotides read TGCGCCAGCAGTCTCAGCATACTTAGCTCCGGGGAGCTGTTTTTT. Protein: CASSLSILSSGELFF.